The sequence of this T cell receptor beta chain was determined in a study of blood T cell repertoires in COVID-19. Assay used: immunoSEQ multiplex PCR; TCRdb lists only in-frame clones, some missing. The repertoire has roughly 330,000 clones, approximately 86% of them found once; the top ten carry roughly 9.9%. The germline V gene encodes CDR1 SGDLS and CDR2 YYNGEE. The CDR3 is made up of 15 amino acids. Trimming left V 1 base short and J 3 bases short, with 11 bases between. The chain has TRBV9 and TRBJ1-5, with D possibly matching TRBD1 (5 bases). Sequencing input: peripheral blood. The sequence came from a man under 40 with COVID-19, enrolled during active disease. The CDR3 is CASSVLGRVNQPQHF. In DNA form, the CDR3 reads TGTGCCAGCAGCGTATTAGGCAGGGTCAATCAGCCCCAGCATTTT.